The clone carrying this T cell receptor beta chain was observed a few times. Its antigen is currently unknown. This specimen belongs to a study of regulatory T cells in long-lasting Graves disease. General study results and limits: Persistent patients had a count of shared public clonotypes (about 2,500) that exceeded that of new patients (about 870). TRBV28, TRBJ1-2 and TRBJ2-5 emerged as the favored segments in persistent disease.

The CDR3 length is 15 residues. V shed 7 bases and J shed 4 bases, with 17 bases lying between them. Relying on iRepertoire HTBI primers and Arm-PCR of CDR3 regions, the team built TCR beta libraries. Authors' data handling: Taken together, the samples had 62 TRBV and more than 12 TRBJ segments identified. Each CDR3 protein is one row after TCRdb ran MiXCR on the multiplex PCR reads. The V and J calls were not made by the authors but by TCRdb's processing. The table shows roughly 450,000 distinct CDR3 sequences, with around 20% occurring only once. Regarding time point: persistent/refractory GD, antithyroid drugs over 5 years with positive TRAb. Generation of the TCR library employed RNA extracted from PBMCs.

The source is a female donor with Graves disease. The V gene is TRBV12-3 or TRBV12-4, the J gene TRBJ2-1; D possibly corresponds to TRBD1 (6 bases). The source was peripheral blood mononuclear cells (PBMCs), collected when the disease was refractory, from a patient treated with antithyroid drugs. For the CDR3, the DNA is TGTGCCAGCACTTTCGGGACAAGGGGATACAATGAGCAGTTCTTC. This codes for CASTFGTRGYNEQFF.